The clone carrying this T cell receptor beta chain was detected once. The ends lost 4 bases at V and 0 bases at J; junction bases unmatched: 12. The CDR3 runs to 17 residues. Germline V gene data show CDR1 as SGHDT and CDR2 as YYEEEE. Seattle researchers signed up patients amid active infection and tracked them longitudinally. This sample stems from a study of blood T cell repertoires in COVID-19. Overall study context: Specimens from acute and convalescent COVID-19 originated in the United States, Italy and Spain. Sources were T cells, B-cell-depleted T cells, or PBMCs; the material itself was cDNA or gDNA.

In the original processing: The assay estimated nucleated cells by amplifying reference gene primers. The table came from immunoSEQ multiplex PCR; TCRdb's copy has only in-frame clones and leaves some out. That table gives V, J and clone size, and the DNA gave D and trimming. This table holds about 45,000 clones, around 90% found once. This receptor was obtained from a man aged 45-60 years with COVID-19, enrolled during active disease. V and J are TRBV5-6 and TRBJ1-2; 7 bases align to TRBD1. Sequences were obtained from peripheral blood. CDR3 amino acids: CASSRLPGGLTNYGYTF. CDR3 bases: TGTGCCAGCAGCCGATTACCAGGGGGTCTCACTAACTATGGCTACACCTTC.